The rows below give T cell receptor beta chains drawn from one sample of a study of blood T cell repertoires in COVID-19. Profiling relied on immunoSEQ multiplex PCR, and the TCRdb table lists in-frame clones only, not all of them. This sample has 250,000 to 300,000 clones, with roughly 93% found just once. Sequencing was performed on PBMCs or T cells enriched from blood (not recorded which). These receptors were collected from a woman aged 40 to 50 with acute COVID-19. Both conserved end residues are part of each CDR3. Each record gives: V gene, J gene, CDR3 protein.

V gene: TRBV11-3
J gene: TRBJ2-7
CDR3 protein: CASSRWADSYEQYF

V gene: TRBV15
J gene: TRBJ2-1
CDR3 protein: CATSRRTSSYNEQFF

V gene: TRBV24-1
J gene: TRBJ2-1
CDR3 protein: CATSDPGTGRNEQFF

V gene: TRBV7-6
J gene: TRBJ2-7
CDR3 protein: CASSLDSPGGIYEQYF

V gene: TRBV25-1
J gene: TRBJ1-5
CDR3 protein: CASSEPRRAYSNQPQHF

V gene: TRBV29-1
J gene: TRBJ2-5
CDR3 protein: CSAAHRAGETQYF

V gene: TRBV7-2
J gene: TRBJ2-4
CDR3 protein: CASSPERVQGQNIQYF

V gene: TRBV7-2
J gene: TRBJ1-1
CDR3 protein: CASSFLPGAEGAFF

V gene: TRBV18
J gene: TRBJ2-3
CDR3 protein: CASSEYRYTDTQYF

V gene: TRBV5-1
J gene: TRBJ1-5
CDR3 protein: CASSLRWGRRANQPQHF

V gene: TRBV2
J gene: TRBJ1-2
CDR3 protein: CASTNGGRSYGYTF

V gene: TRBV19
J gene: TRBJ1-5
CDR3 protein: CASSTTGNQPQHF

V gene: TRBV24-1
J gene: TRBJ2-3
CDR3 protein: CATSDFTASTDTQYF

V gene: TRBV11-2
J gene: TRBJ2-5
CDR3 protein: CASSLWLAGVYQETQYF

V gene: TRBV19
J gene: TRBJ2-2
CDR3 protein: CASRGVARTGELFF

V gene: TRBV7-2
J gene: TRBJ2-5
CDR3 protein: CASSAAGGGETQYF

V gene: TRBV7-7
J gene: TRBJ2-5
CDR3 protein: CASSLAGGIQETQYF

V gene: TRBV4-2
J gene: TRBJ2-1
CDR3 protein: CASSQENPSSAYNEQFF

V gene: TRBV7-9
J gene: TRBJ1-3
CDR3 protein: CASSQQNRTGGNTIYF

V gene: TRBV18
J gene: TRBJ1-5
CDR3 protein: CASSPGQGNRPQHF

V gene: TRBV24-1
J gene: TRBJ2-3
CDR3 protein: CATSDTGGKGTDTQYF

V gene: TRBV28
J gene: TRBJ1-5
CDR3 protein: CASSPLGAGNQPQHF

V gene: TRBV7-8
J gene: TRBJ2-1
CDR3 protein: CASSLRQQGTSDEQFF

V gene: TRBV10-3
J gene: TRBJ2-1
CDR3 protein: CAISDRGARNEQFF

V gene: TRBV29-1
J gene: TRBJ1-4
CDR3 protein: CSVPSPGVTNEKLFF

V gene: TRBV2
J gene: TRBJ1-5
CDR3 protein: CASGTGHNQPQHF

V gene: TRBV5-1
J gene: TRBJ2-1
CDR3 protein: CASSLASARHEQFF

V gene: TRBV18
J gene: TRBJ1-2
CDR3 protein: CASSPDRVNYGYTF

V gene: TRBV11-3
J gene: TRBJ2-1
CDR3 protein: CASSLDNEQFF

V gene: TRBV5-4
J gene: TRBJ2-5
CDR3 protein: CASSFGLAGRETQYF

V gene: TRBV19
J gene: TRBJ1-1
CDR3 protein: CASKGIYRGQTPEAFF

V gene: TRBV14
J gene: TRBJ1-1
CDR3 protein: CASSFGVTTEGKAFF

V gene: TRBV11-3
J gene: TRBJ2-7
CDR3 protein: CASSPGRDRGLYEQYF

V gene: TRBV19
J gene: TRBJ2-6
CDR3 protein: CASSIARGLSGANVLTF

V gene: TRBV28
J gene: TRBJ1-5
CDR3 protein: CASTLKGVSSNQPQHF

V gene: TRBV28
J gene: TRBJ2-1
CDR3 protein: CASSSTSLLAGRLSYNEQFF

V gene: TRBV24-1
J gene: TRBJ1-5
CDR3 protein: CATSKNNQAQHF

V gene: TRBV7-6
J gene: TRBJ2-7
CDR3 protein: CASSSSTGLAYEQYF

V gene: TRBV5-1
J gene: TRBJ2-1
CDR3 protein: CASSLGGTANEQFF

V gene: TRBV7-7
J gene: TRBJ2-1
CDR3 protein: CASSPGFSSYNEQFF